Listed below are T cell receptor beta chains from one sample, sequenced in a study of T-cell memory formation after mild COVID-19. In TCRdb, the 5' RACE reads were re-called with MiXCR into one record per CDR3 protein. The repertoire holds some 600,000 distinct CDR3 sequences, with 15% to 20% as singletons. Sequencing input: PBMCs or a T cell subset sorted from them (not recorded which). All receptors derive from an adult woman who had mild COVID-19 (a few samples of this study predate the infection). Cell type and time point are not known. The conserved cysteine and the conserved F or W are not part of the CDR3 here. Each record gives: clone size, J gene, V gene, CDR3 protein. A row's size may be missing; if present it is once, few, many or a size class.

abundance: -
j_gene: TRBJ2-7
v_gene: TRBV12-3/TRBV12-4
CDR3aa: ASTLGGGRAGEQY

abundance: -
j_gene: TRBJ2-1
v_gene: TRBV20-1
CDR3aa: SARTRIAGDYNEQF

abundance: -
j_gene: TRBJ2-1
v_gene: TRBV7-9
CDR3aa: ASSLDAGHYNEQF

abundance: few
j_gene: TRBJ2-3
v_gene: TRBV21-1
CDR3aa: ASSPYRAGDSTDTQY

abundance: -
j_gene: TRBJ1-2
v_gene: TRBV2
CDR3aa: ASSERGKYGYT

abundance: -
j_gene: TRBJ2-7
v_gene: TRBV12-3/TRBV12-4
CDR3aa: ASSLPRAGSYEQY

abundance: -
j_gene: TRBJ1-1
v_gene: TRBV7-9
CDR3aa: ASSPTRIEAF

abundance: -
j_gene: TRBJ2-7
v_gene: TRBV28
CDR3aa: ASSFSGPRYEQY

abundance: few
j_gene: TRBJ2-2
v_gene: TRBV9
CDR3aa: ASSVGGLPNTGELF

abundance: -
j_gene: TRBJ2-1
v_gene: TRBV20-1
CDR3aa: SARGTWSEGGFNEQF

abundance: -
j_gene: TRBJ2-1
v_gene: TRBV7-2
CDR3aa: ASSLGASGRIALHEQF

abundance: -
j_gene: TRBJ2-1
v_gene: TRBV21-1
CDR3aa: ASIPFGGGSYNEQF

abundance: -
j_gene: TRBJ2-2
v_gene: TRBV12-3/TRBV12-4
CDR3aa: ASSLSTGYTGELF

abundance: many
j_gene: TRBJ2-7
v_gene: TRBV12-3/TRBV12-4
CDR3aa: ASSLTGEFYEQY

abundance: -
j_gene: TRBJ1-4
v_gene: TRBV12-3/TRBV12-4
CDR3aa: ASSFSREKLF

abundance: many
j_gene: TRBJ1-2
v_gene: TRBV7-8
CDR3aa: ASSLESSLTGLNYGYT

abundance: -
j_gene: TRBJ1-1
v_gene: TRBV20-1
CDR3aa: SASGITEAF

abundance: -
j_gene: TRBJ2-5
v_gene: TRBV3-1
CDR3aa: ASRGGWGTQETQY

abundance: few
j_gene: TRBJ2-7
v_gene: TRBV19
CDR3aa: ASSLAREFSEQY

abundance: -
j_gene: TRBJ1-4
v_gene: TRBV9
CDR3aa: ASSPRTGGTTNEKLF

abundance: -
j_gene: TRBJ1-1
v_gene: TRBV18
CDR3aa: ASSPGGQGTANTEAF

abundance: many
j_gene: TRBJ2-3
v_gene: TRBV5-1
CDR3aa: ASSLGESTDTQY

abundance: few
j_gene: TRBJ1-4
v_gene: TRBV10-3
CDR3aa: AISEGSGRSNEKLF

abundance: -
j_gene: TRBJ2-3
v_gene: TRBV5-5
CDR3aa: ASSLEWTDTQY

abundance: few
j_gene: TRBJ2-3
v_gene: TRBV15
CDR3aa: ATSSGLAGVKY

abundance: many
j_gene: TRBJ1-2
v_gene: TRBV15
CDR3aa: ATSRGGGYGYT

abundance: few
j_gene: TRBJ2-7
v_gene: TRBV20-1
CDR3aa: SANEGVDEQY

abundance: -
j_gene: TRBJ2-7
v_gene: TRBV27
CDR3aa: ASSPGTSGPFSAEQY

abundance: -
j_gene: TRBJ1-5
v_gene: TRBV7-3
CDR3aa: ASSPGQHSNQPQH

abundance: few
j_gene: TRBJ1-6
v_gene: TRBV5-1
CDR3aa: ASSLGDTDGSPLH

abundance: -
j_gene: TRBJ2-1
v_gene: TRBV7-9
CDR3aa: ASRPPSGGGDFNEQF

abundance: -
j_gene: TRBJ2-7
v_gene: TRBV24-1
CDR3aa: ATSDSIRGSYEQY

abundance: -
j_gene: TRBJ1-2
v_gene: TRBV3-1
CDR3aa: ASSRSTGYGYT

abundance: -
j_gene: TRBJ1-4
v_gene: TRBV7-8
CDR3aa: ASRKGGEKLF

abundance: -
j_gene: TRBJ2-1
v_gene: TRBV9
CDR3aa: ASSARLGQAANEQF

abundance: few
j_gene: TRBJ2-2
v_gene: TRBV3-1
CDR3aa: ASSQVPTSGEAGELF

abundance: few
j_gene: TRBJ2-6
v_gene: TRBV6-6
CDR3aa: ASLVGGGSGANVLT

abundance: once
j_gene: TRBJ2-7
v_gene: TRBV5-4
CDR3aa: ASSPGLVEGEQY

abundance: many
j_gene: TRBJ1-2
v_gene: TRBV7-9
CDR3aa: ASSPPGDYGYT

abundance: few
j_gene: TRBJ2-5
v_gene: TRBV19
CDR3aa: ASSPGQGWETQY

abundance: -
j_gene: TRBJ2-5
v_gene: TRBV5-6
CDR3aa: ASTGGGSSPETQY

abundance: few
j_gene: TRBJ1-1
v_gene: TRBV20-1
CDR3aa: SARLALRARRTEAF

abundance: -
j_gene: TRBJ1-1
v_gene: TRBV5-1
CDR3aa: ASTPFGGPEAF

abundance: many
j_gene: TRBJ2-5
v_gene: TRBV7-9
CDR3aa: ASSQGTGGETQY

abundance: few
j_gene: TRBJ2-2
v_gene: TRBV12-3/TRBV12-4
CDR3aa: ASSRGDSNTGELF

abundance: -
j_gene: TRBJ1-4
v_gene: TRBV12-3/TRBV12-4
CDR3aa: ASTRGQGNEKLF